This TCR beta chain was captured in a study of T cell responses to AZD1222 COVID-19 vaccine (dated by TCRdb to the early 2020s). General notes on the study: AZD1222 recipients given second doses at about 4 weeks or at about 12 weeks were pooled, since spike-specific TCR depth and breadth were not found to differ between the two schedules. A total of 233 trial participants underwent TCR sequencing, of whom 207 had received two doses of AZD1222 and approximately 25 had received two doses of the MenACWY control vaccine. Trial participants were enrolled into age subgroups of 18-55, 56-69 and 70-plus years, which contained around 140, 26 and 57 TCR-sequenced participants, respectively.

CDR1 and CDR2, per the germline V gene, are ENHRY and SYGVKD. Including the terminal cysteine and phenylalanine, the CDR3 comprises 15 residues. The read is trimmed to its CDR3 DNA, 45 bases read in frame from base 1. The junction carries 9 bases between V and J, which are trimmed by 2 bases and 1 base respectively. What this sample's time point label stands for: baseline before first vaccination. The vaccinee samples were drawn from two UK trials, COV001 and COV002, one of which was a single-blind randomized controlled phase 2/3 trial testing AZD1222 (ChAdOx1 nCoV-19) in healthy adults. For TCRbeta chain sequencing, PBMC samples were collected from trial participants at day 0 and at day 28 after the second dose. The CDR3 regions of human TCRbeta chains were subjected to immunosequencing. The source study handled its data this way. Repertoire TCRs were matched against a reference library of SARS-CoV-2-specific TCRs generated with the MIRA antigen-specificity platform. Breadth was defined as the fraction of unique TCRs that were SARS-CoV-2-associated, and depth was defined as the fraction of total T cells that were SARS-CoV-2-associated. Using the MIRA data, each spike-specific TCR was assigned both to the spike region to which the TCR was reactive and to a CD4 or CD8 class. Log10-transformed breadth and depth values were compared by one-way ANOVA with Sidak's multiple comparisons tests. In its TCRdb copy, this immuneACCESS table keeps in-frame sequences only and misses some clones. Where compared with another copy, unresolved V genes explain less than half of these, and the others have no known cause. V and J calls and clone size are copied from that table; D and trimming were computed from the DNA. Counted in this sample were roughly 150,000 clones; about nine tenths of them appeared once. About 4.5% of the sample goes to the ten largest clones.

Overall results and qualifications from the work: Only 5 to 7 AZD1222 recipients were SARS-CoV-2 seropositive at baseline, limiting conclusions about previously exposed vaccinees. Participants were mostly white British, with more females than males. The authors suggested clonal diversity may have been underestimated. Because no samples from the day 14 peak response were available, repertoires could be characterized only after the peak T cell response. After two AZD1222 doses, both the breadth and the depth of spike-specific TCRs were significantly higher than at day 0 and than in MenACWY recipients. The whole spike protein was spanned by vaccine-associated CD4 TCRs, and dominant responses were seen in regions 160-218 and 743-854. The 56-69-year group was small, and its depth increase did not reach significance, likely because of low power. Nearly half of unique spike-specific TCRs reportedly recognized epitopes outside regions mutated in the B.1.351 and B.1.1.7 variants.

In the case of this clone: Its recognized antigen is unknown. It has no much larger one-base neighbor in the sample; base qualities were not kept.

The rearrangement joined TRBV10-3 to TRBJ1-5; the D gene lacks a confident call. The sample was peripheral blood, taken on day 0 of AZD1222 vaccination. The TCR originated in an adult in good health. The CDR3 corresponds to CAISEGLLSNQPQHF. DNA sequence: TGTGCCATCAGTGAGGGGCTGTTAAGCAATCAGCCCCAGCATTTT.